This TCR beta chain was obtained from a study of shared clonotypes between healthy human individuals. Across the study: A couple of women and three men aged 18 to 49 made up the donors.

Germline V gene lookup returns CDR1 SGHTA and CDR2 FQGNSA. The CDR3 consists of 14 residues. The V end was cut by 2 bases, the J end by 1 base, with 8 bases between. With regard to this clone: Its antigen is undetermined. Different DNA sequences within this sample yield the same CDR3.

Study results and limitations: Sequencing depth was a factor that was expected to affect clonotype sharing among donors.

Samples underwent the assay at deep level. A roughly 200 ng quantity of DNA, 30,000 to 35,000 T cell genomes, went into the sorted-subset replicate PCRs. Generated by immunoSEQ multiplex PCR, the TCRdb table keeps only in-frame clones and is missing some. Among 2.5 million or so clones listed, around 94% were seen once. The TCR comes from a man between 18 and 35 years old in good health. This rearrangement joins TRBV7-2 to TRBJ1-1; D is possibly TRBD1 (5 bases). Material for sequencing was naive CD4+ T cells sorted from blood. Subset described: CD45RA+ positively selected. CDR3 DNA sequence: TGTGCCAGCAGCTTAAGCAGGGCGAACACTGAAGCTTTCTTT. This gives the protein CASSLSRANTEAFF.